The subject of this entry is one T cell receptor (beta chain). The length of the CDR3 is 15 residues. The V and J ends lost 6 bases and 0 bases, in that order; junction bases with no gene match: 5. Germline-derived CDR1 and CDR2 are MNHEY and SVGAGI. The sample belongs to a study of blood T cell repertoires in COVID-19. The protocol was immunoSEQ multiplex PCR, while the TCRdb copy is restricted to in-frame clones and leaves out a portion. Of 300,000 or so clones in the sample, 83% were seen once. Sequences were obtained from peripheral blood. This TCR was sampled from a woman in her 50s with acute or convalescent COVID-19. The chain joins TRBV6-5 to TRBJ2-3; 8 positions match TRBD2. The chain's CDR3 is CASRLAGSSTDTQYF. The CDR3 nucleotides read TGTGCCAGCAGATTAGCGGGGTCTAGCACAGATACGCAGTATTTT.